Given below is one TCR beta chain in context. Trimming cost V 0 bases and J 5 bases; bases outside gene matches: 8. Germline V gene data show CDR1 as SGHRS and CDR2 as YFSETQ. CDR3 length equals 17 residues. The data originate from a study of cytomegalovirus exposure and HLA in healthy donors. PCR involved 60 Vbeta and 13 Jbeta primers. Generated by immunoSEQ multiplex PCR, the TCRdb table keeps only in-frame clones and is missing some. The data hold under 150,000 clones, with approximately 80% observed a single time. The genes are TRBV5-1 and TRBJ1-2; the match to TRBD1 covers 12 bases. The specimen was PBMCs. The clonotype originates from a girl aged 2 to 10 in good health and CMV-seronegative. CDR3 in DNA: TGCGCCAGCAGCTTGGGGGGGGACAGGGGGCCGGCGTATGGCTACACCTTC. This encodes CASSLGGDRGPAYGYTF.